This TCR beta chain was sequenced in a study of blood T cell repertoires in COVID-19. Study background: COVID-19 samples collected from the United States, Italy and Spain covered acute and convalescent phases. T cells, B-cell-depleted T cells, or PBMCs supplied cDNA or gDNA.

In the original analysis: For nucleated cells, counts were estimated from reference gene primer amplification. Generated by immunoSEQ multiplex PCR, the TCRdb table keeps only in-frame clones and is missing some. Clone size and V and J calls were adopted from that table, with D and trimming inferred from the DNA. The sample lists about 180,000 clones; about 81% were seen once. Seattle patients were enrolled during active infection and followed longitudinally. The clonotype was recovered from an elderly woman with COVID-19, enrolled during active disease. The sequencing sample was made of peripheral blood.

CDR3 protein: CASSEANSNTIYF. In DNA form, the CDR3 reads TGTGCCAGCAGTGAGGCAAACAGTAACACCATATATTTT. The rearrangement uses TRBV2 and TRBJ1-3; no reliable D call. Germline CDR1 and CDR2: SNHLY and FYNNEI. Trimming took 3 bases from V and 7 from J, leaving 10 bases between them. The CDR3 consists of 13 residues.